This is a list of T cell receptor beta chains from one sample in a study of T cells after yellow fever vaccination. TCRdb fed the 5' RACE reads into MiXCR, producing one record per CDR3 protein. The table includes some 500,000 distinct CDR3 sequences, around an eighth detected once. The material sequenced was PBMCs, taken on the day of the yellow fever booster vaccination. Every receptor here comes from a man aged 25-45 years who received the YFV17D yellow fever vaccine. CDR3s include the opening cysteine and the closing phenylalanine or tryptophan. Each record gives: D gene, J gene, V gene, clone size, CDR3 length, CDR3 protein, CDR3 DNA. A D gene is named only where the DNA matches it firmly. Clone size is shown for a subset of rows, as once, few, many or a class of expanded clone.

-,TRBJ1-2,TRBV7-2,few,15,CASSLQPFGGLGYTF,TGTGCCAGCAGCTTACAACCATTCGGGGGGCTTGGCTACACCTTC
-,TRBJ1-1,TRBV20-1,few,14,CSAPSHTGNTEAFF,TGCAGTGCGCCAAGTCACACGGGGAACACTGAAGCTTTCTTT
TRBD1,TRBJ2-3,TRBV7-2,-,13,CASSRSQGAGQYF,TGTGCCAGCAGCCGATCACAGGGGGCCGGGCAGTATTTT
TRBD1,TRBJ2-7,TRBV18,-,12,CASSADRVGQYF,TGTGCCAGCTCAGCCGACAGGGTCGGTCAGTACTTC
-,TRBJ1-2,TRBV14,-,14,CASSQEGVLYGYTF,TGTGCCAGCAGCCAGGAGGGGGTCCTCTATGGCTACACCTTC
TRBD2,TRBJ2-1,TRBV7-2,-,16,CASSRTSGKINNEQFF,TGTGCCAGCAGTAGGACTAGCGGGAAGATAAACAATGAGCAGTTCTTC
-,TRBJ2-3,TRBV19,-,14,CASSMSLASDTQYF,TGTGCCAGTAGTATGTCCCTAGCTTCAGATACGCAGTATTTT
-,TRBJ1-1,TRBV5-1,few,13,CASSSRDNTEAFF,TGCGCCAGCAGCTCCCGGGACAACACTGAAGCTTTCTTT
-,TRBJ2-5,TRBV5-4,-,16,CASSLRVWAGQETQYF,TGTGCCAGCAGCCTGAGAGTATGGGCGGGCCAAGAGACCCAGTACTTC
TRBD2,TRBJ2-3,TRBV10-1,few,17,CASSPAVSGSAADTQYF,TGCGCCAGCAGCCCTGCTGTTAGCGGGAGTGCGGCAGATACGCAGTATTTT
-,TRBJ2-2,TRBV6-5,-,16,CASSYSLPSDTGELFF,TGTGCCAGCAGTTACTCCTTACCTTCGGACACCGGGGAGCTGTTTTTT
-,TRBJ1-1,TRBV20-1,-,15,CSARPEGVTNTEAFF,TGCAGTGCTAGACCCGAGGGGGTCACGAACACTGAAGCTTTCTTT
TRBD1,TRBJ2-2,TRBV24-1,few,15,CATSSGGEDTGELFF,TGTGCCACCAGTTCAGGGGGCGAGGACACCGGGGAGCTGTTTTTT
TRBD1,TRBJ1-5,TRBV4-1,few,18,CASSKGPGQGMVNQPQHF,TGCGCCAGCAGCAAAGGACCGGGACAGGGGATGGTCAATCAGCCCCAGCATTTT
TRBD2,TRBJ2-7,TRBV20-1,few,15,CSASSGGATTYEQYF,TGCAGTGCTAGCTCGGGGGGGGCGACTACCTACGAGCAGTACTTC
-,TRBJ2-1,TRBV19,-,13,CASRNLPLNEQFF,TGTGCCAGTAGGAATCTCCCATTAAATGAGCAGTTCTTC
TRBD1,TRBJ2-3,TRBV14,-,12,CELGQGTDTQYF,TGTGAACTGGGACAGGGGACAGATACGCAGTATTTT
TRBD2,TRBJ2-1,TRBV10-2,few,14,CASGGLAAYNEQFF,TGCGCCAGCGGAGGACTAGCGGCCTACAATGAGCAGTTCTTC
-,TRBJ1-3,TRBV12-3/TRBV12-4,-,14,CASSLTDSGNTIYF,TGTGCCAGCAGTTTGACAGACTCTGGAAACACCATATATTTT
-,TRBJ2-3,TRBV21-1,-,15,CASSKASRTMDTQYF,TGTGCCAGCAGCAAAGCTAGCAGGACGATGGATACGCAGTATTTT
TRBD2,TRBJ2-1,TRBV19,few,15,CASSIGGGGNNEQFF,TGTGCCAGTAGTATAGGTGGGGGAGGGAACAATGAGCAGTTCTTC
-,TRBJ2-2,TRBV9,-,17,CASSVSRGQANTGELFF,TGTGCCAGCAGCGTAAGTAGGGGCCAGGCGAACACCGGGGAGCTGTTTTTT
-,TRBJ2-5,TRBV6-5,-,17,CASSYSGLARTQETQYF,TGTGCCAGCAGTTACTCAGGGCTAGCGCGGACCCAAGAGACCCAGTACTTC
-,TRBJ1-1,TRBV30,few,14,CAWSVLEGTTEAFF,TGTGCCTGGAGTGTACTTGAGGGGACCACTGAAGCTTTCTTT
-,TRBJ2-3,TRBV7-9,-,14,CASSLAGYGDTQYF,TGTGCCAGCAGCTTAGCAGGGTACGGGGATACGCAGTATTTT
-,TRBJ2-1,TRBV20-1,-,11,CSLPRVYEQFF,TGCAGCCTCCCCCGGGTGTATGAGCAGTTCTTC
-,TRBJ2-5,TRBV7-2,-,14,CASSSSGREETQYF,TGTGCCAGCAGCTCCTCGGGCCGGGAGGAGACCCAGTACTTC
-,TRBJ2-7,TRBV30,-,9,CAQPYEQYF,TGTGCCCAGCCCTACGAGCAGTACTTC
-,TRBJ2-1,TRBV3-1,-,14,CASSLGASSGEQFF,TGTGCCAGCAGCCTGGGGGCTAGTTCGGGTGAGCAGTTCTTC
TRBD1,TRBJ1-4,TRBV28,few,15,CASSPPGQGSEKLFF,TGTGCCAGCAGTCCTCCGGGACAGGGGAGTGAAAAACTGTTTTTT
TRBD2,TRBJ2-1,TRBV7-2,few,18,CASSLVLGGSGRNNEQFF,TGTGCCAGCAGCTTAGTGCTCGGGGGGTCAGGGAGGAACAATGAGCAGTTCTTC
-,TRBJ1-6,TRBV12-3/TRBV12-4,-,12,CASRITNSPLHF,TGTGCCAGCAGAATCACTAATTCACCCCTCCACTTT
TRBD1,TRBJ2-1,TRBV15,-,18,CATSRDPQGEVLYNEQFF,TGTGCCACCAGCAGAGATCCGCAGGGGGAAGTACTCTACAATGAGCAGTTCTTC
-,TRBJ2-2,TRBV29-1,-,12,CSVDSHTGELFF,TGCAGCGTTGATTCCCATACCGGGGAGCTGTTTTTT
-,TRBJ2-7,TRBV11-2,-,14,CASSLVRAIYEQYF,TGTGCCAGCAGCTTAGTAAGGGCTATCTACGAGCAGTACTTC
TRBD2,TRBJ2-2,TRBV5-1,few,16,CASTRDGLVSVGELFF,TGCGCCAGCACACGGGACGGACTAGTCTCTGTCGGGGAGCTGTTTTTT
TRBD2,TRBJ2-1,TRBV6-2/TRBV6-3,-,12,CASSLADNEQFF,TGTGCCAGCAGCCTAGCGGACAATGAGCAGTTCTTC
-,TRBJ2-1,TRBV20-1,-,15,CSASPGRGWYNEQFF,TGCAGTGCTTCCCCCGGCCGGGGGTGGTACAATGAGCAGTTCTTC
-,TRBJ2-2,TRBV12-3/TRBV12-4,few,13,CASGLAPIGELFF,TGTGCCAGCGGTCTAGCTCCGATCGGGGAGCTGTTTTTT
-,TRBJ2-7,TRBV6-1,-,19,CASRPSFRGASGFDYEQYF,TGTGCCAGCAGGCCTTCCTTCAGGGGGGCGTCGGGATTTGACTACGAGCAGTACTTC
-,TRBJ2-1,TRBV6-2/TRBV6-3,-,15,CASTVTGNLNNEQFF,TGTGCCAGCACCGTTACAGGGAACCTTAACAATGAGCAGTTCTTC
TRBD2,TRBJ2-3,TRBV29-1,-,15,CSVDRSGTDSDTQYF,TGCAGCGTTGATAGGAGCGGGACCGACTCAGATACGCAGTATTTT
-,TRBJ2-5,TRBV20-1,few,13,CSASDLGQGGQYF,TGCAGTGCTAGTGACCTTGGACAAGGGGGCCAGTACTTC
-,TRBJ2-2,TRBV30,few,15,CAWATGTVNTGELFF,TGTGCCTGGGCCACCGGGACGGTGAACACCGGGGAGCTGTTTTTT
TRBD2,TRBJ2-3,TRBV18,-,15,CASSPKRGSTDTQYF,TGTGCCAGCTCACCGAAGCGGGGGTCCACAGATACGCAGTATTTT
-,TRBJ2-2,TRBV29-1,many,13,CSVQGQNTGELFF,TGCAGCGTTCAGGGACAGAACACCGGGGAGCTGTTTTTT
-,TRBJ2-2,TRBV10-3,-,15,CAISGGAGGTGELFF,TGTGCCATCAGCGGCGGGGCCGGGGGCACCGGGGAGCTGTTTTTT
-,TRBJ2-5,TRBV2,few,13,CASSRSAGETQYF,TGTGCCAGCAGTCGGAGTGCTGGGGAGACCCAGTACTTC
TRBD1,TRBJ2-1,TRBV12-3/TRBV12-4,many,14,CASRTGQGTNEQFF,TGTGCCAGCAGAACCGGACAGGGAACCAATGAGCAGTTCTTC
-,TRBJ2-3,TRBV5-6,-,15,CASTHGLGMSDTQYF,TGTGCCAGCACCCACGGGCTGGGAATGTCAGATACGCAGTATTTT